These 12 T cell receptor beta chains came from one sample sequenced in a study of cytotoxic CD8 clonotypes in ibrutinib-treated CLL. TCRdb's copy holds only in-frame clones and misses some; the assay was immunoSEQ multiplex PCR. The data contain approximately 320,000 clones, about 61% of them singletons. The source was PBMCs, collected after 36 months of ibrutinib treatment. Source of these receptors: a human donor with chronic lymphocytic leukemia.

This clone was picked up a small number of times. The V and J genes are TRBV4-3 and TRBJ2-7; D not certain. The CDR3 runs to 14 residues. The V gene's germline CDR1 is LGHNA and CDR2 YSLEER. V was cut by 4 bases and J by 4 bases, with 14 bases left in between. Written as DNA, the CDR3 is TGCGCCAGCAGCCCCTCGGTTGGGCGGTACGAGCAGTACTTC. The encoded protein is CASSPSVGRYEQYF.

The chain joins TRBV7-6 to TRBJ2-1; tentative D call: TRBD1 (5 bases). CDR1 and CDR2 from the germline V gene are SGHVS and FNYEAQ. Trimming removed 2 bases at V and 10 bases at J, with 15 bases between. The CDR3 runs 14 residues. Here the CDR3 reads CASSLFTDTNEQFF. The CDR3 coding sequence is TGTGCCAGCAGCTTATTTACGGACACAAACGAGCAGTTCTTC.

This chain joins TRBV2 and TRBJ2-1; 9 positions match TRBD1. With V trimmed by 6 bases and J by 2 bases, 5 bases remained unmatched. The CDR3 consists of 15 residues. Germline V lookup: CDR1 SNHLY, CDR2 FYNNEI. The CDR3 DNA reads as TGTGCCAGCAGACGCGGACAGGGGACCTACAATGAGCAGTTCTTC. It encodes CASRRGQGTYNEQFF.

The chain carries TRBV6-5 and TRBJ2-3; D unresolved. V was pared by 2 bases and J by 6 bases, with 6 bases between. This CDR3 contains 12 residues. The germline V gene encodes CDR1 MNHEY and CDR2 SVGAGI. The DNA for the CDR3 is TGTGCCAGCAGTTACGCGTGGGATACGCAGTATTTT. Residues: CASSYAWDTQYF.

V gene TRBV10-2 combines with J gene TRBJ1-2, with D unclear. The germline CDR1 and CDR2 sequences are WSHSY and SAAADI. This CDR3 has 13 residues. V shed 0 bases and J shed 5 bases, with 7 bases lying between them. CDR3: CASSESQKYGYTF. As DNA, the CDR3 is TGCGCCAGCAGTGAGTCACAGAAATATGGCTACACCTTC.

CDR3 sequence reads: CASRLQTGDTYEQYF. The CDR3 nucleotides are TGCGCCAGCAGACTCCAGACAGGGGATACCTACGAGCAGTACTTC. The V and J genes are TRBV5-1 and TRBJ2-7; 8 bases fit TRBD1. The ends lost 5 bases at V and 2 bases at J; junction bases unmatched: 9. The CDR3 length is 15 residues. Germline CDR1 reads SGHRS; CDR2 reads YFSETQ.

This clone was observed a single time. The chain has TRBV19 and TRBJ2-4; D ambiguous. The germline V and J ends were trimmed by 2 bases and 1 base, with 12 bases remaining between them. The CDR3 covers 16 residues. Germline CDR1 LNHDA, CDR2 SQIVND (reference sequence). The CDR3 sequence is CASSIWGDSAKNIQYF. The CDR3 region has the DNA TGTGCCAGTAGTATATGGGGTGACTCTGCCAAAAACATTCAGTACTTC.

J is TRBJ2-7 and V is TRBV7-2; 14 bases match TRBD2. V was clipped by 7 bases and J by 2 bases; unmatched bases: 1. The CDR3 spans 14 residues. Germline-derived CDR1 and CDR2 are SGHTA and FQGNSA. CDR3 nucleotides: TGTGCCAGCATGACTAGCGGGGGGGCCTACGAGCAGTACTTC. As protein: CASMTSGGAYEQYF.

V and J are TRBV7-9 and TRBJ1-2; D remains ambiguous. V was shortened by 5 bases and J by 3 bases, with 16 bases between the two germline ends. There are 15 residues in the CDR3. CDR1 is SEHNR and CDR2 is FQNEAQ in the germline V gene (reference sequence). CDR3 DNA sequence: TGTGCCAGCAGCCTAACGTCCGCTGGCGACTATGGCTACACCTTC. Its translation is CASSLTSAGDYGYTF.

This clone appeared a single time. The rearrangement joins TRBV28 to TRBJ2-3; D remains ambiguous. The CDR3 is 15 amino acids. The germline gives CDR1 MDHEN, CDR2 SYDVKM. Trimming pared 7 bases from V and 2 bases from J, leaving 16 bases between. CDR3 in amino acids: CASKNLKAFTDTQYF. For the CDR3, the DNA is TGTGCCAGCAAGAATCTTAAGGCGTTCACAGATACGCAGTATTTT. The variable domain in full, with the rest retrieved from reference TRBV28 and TRBJ2-3, is DVKVTQSSRYLVKRTGEKVFLECVQDMDHENMFWYRQDPGLGLRLIYFSYDVKMKEKGDIPEGYSVSREKKERFSLILESASTNQTSMYLCASKNLKAFTDTQYFGPGTRLTVL.

The CDR3 DNA sequence: TGTGCCACCTCATCACTCTATGGCTACACCTTC. Protein sequence: CATSSLYGYTF. The chain recombines TRBV2 with TRBJ1-2; no clear D. The CDR3 contains 11 residues. V dropped 10 bases and J dropped 4 bases, with 10 bases sitting between them. Looked up from germline, CDR1 is SNHLY and CDR2 is FYNNEI.

V and J are TRBV5-4 and TRBJ2-3, with TRBD2 matching over 11 bases. This CDR3 contains 16 residues. V was pared by 2 bases and J by 5 bases, with 7 bases of the junction left unmatched. Germline CDR1 SGHNT, CDR2 YYREEE (reference sequence). The CDR3 nucleotides read TGTGCCAGCAGCTTTATAGCGGGGGGGCCTCAAGATACGCAGTATTTT. Its protein product is CASSFIAGGPQDTQYF. Complete variable domain (other parts from reference TRBV5-4 and TRBJ2-3): ETGVTQSPTHLIKTRGQQVTLRCSSQSGHNTVSWYQQALGQGPQFIFQYYREEENGRGNFPPRFSGLQFPNYSSELNVNALELDDSALYLCASSFIAGGPQDTQYFGPGTRLTVL.